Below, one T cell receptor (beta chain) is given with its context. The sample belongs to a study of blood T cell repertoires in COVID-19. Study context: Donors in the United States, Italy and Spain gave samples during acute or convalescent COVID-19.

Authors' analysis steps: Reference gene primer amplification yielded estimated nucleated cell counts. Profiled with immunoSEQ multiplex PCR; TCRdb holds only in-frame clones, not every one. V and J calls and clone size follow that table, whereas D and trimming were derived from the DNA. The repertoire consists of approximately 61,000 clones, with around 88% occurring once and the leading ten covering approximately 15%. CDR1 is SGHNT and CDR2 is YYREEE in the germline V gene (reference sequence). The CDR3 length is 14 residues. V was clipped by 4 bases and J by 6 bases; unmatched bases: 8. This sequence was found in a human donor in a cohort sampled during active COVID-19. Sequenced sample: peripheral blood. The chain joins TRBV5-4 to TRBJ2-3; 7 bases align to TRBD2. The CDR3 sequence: CASSLGLDPDTQYF. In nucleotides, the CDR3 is TGTGCCAGCAGCCTCGGACTAGATCCGGATACGCAGTATTTT.